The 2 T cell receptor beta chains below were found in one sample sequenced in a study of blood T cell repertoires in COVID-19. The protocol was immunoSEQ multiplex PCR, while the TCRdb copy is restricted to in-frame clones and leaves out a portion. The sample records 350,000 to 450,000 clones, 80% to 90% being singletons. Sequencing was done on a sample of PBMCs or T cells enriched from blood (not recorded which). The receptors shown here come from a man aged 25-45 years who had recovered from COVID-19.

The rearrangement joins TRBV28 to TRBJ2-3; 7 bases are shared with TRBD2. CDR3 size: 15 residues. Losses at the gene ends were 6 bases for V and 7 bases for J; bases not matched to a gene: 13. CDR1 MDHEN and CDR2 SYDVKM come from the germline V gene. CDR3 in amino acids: CASSKPASGRYTQYF. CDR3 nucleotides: TGTGCCAGCAGCAAACCGGCTAGCGGAAGATATACGCAGTATTTT.

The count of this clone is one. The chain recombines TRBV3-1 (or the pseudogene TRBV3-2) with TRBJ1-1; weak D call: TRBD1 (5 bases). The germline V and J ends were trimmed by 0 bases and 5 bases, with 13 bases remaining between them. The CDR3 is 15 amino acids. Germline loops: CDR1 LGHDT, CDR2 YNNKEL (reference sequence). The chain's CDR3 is CASSQDRVFGTEAFF. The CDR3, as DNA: TGTGCCAGCAGCCAAGACAGGGTTTTCGGGACTGAAGCTTTCTTT.